This T cell receptor (beta chain) was recovered during a study of T cell responses to AZD1222 COVID-19 vaccine. Here immunoSEQ multiplex PCR was the method, and the copy in TCRdb shows in-frame clones only, minus some. The sample records about 120,000 clones, over 75% being singletons. Points from the study as a whole: Repertoires were obtained solely post-peak T cell response. Females outnumbered males among donors, who were mostly white British; clonal diversity was possibly underestimated. Spike-specific TCR breadth and depth went up after people got two AZD1222 doses. Reportedly, nearly half the spike-specific TCRs target unmutated variant regions.

From germline, CDR1 is LGHNA and CDR2 YNFKEQ. This CDR3 is built from 15 residues. V shed 0 bases and J shed 3 bases, with 12 bases lying between them. For this clone: Its antigen is not known.

The gene calls are TRBV4-2 and TRBJ2-7, with a possible D match to TRBD1 (6 bases). The source material was peripheral blood, sampled on day 0 of AZD1222 vaccination. The receptor comes from an adult in good health. CDR3 region: CASSQDENRVYEQYF. The CDR3 coding sequence is TGTGCCAGCAGCCAAGACGAGAACAGGGTCTACGAGCAGTACTTC.